The next 22 T cell receptor beta chains were all read from a single sample in a study of blood T cell repertoires in COVID-19. Only in-frame clones appear in the TCRdb table, and some are missing; sequencing was by immunoSEQ multiplex PCR. This table has approximately 300,000 clones, around 90% appearing once. The sample taken for sequencing was peripheral blood. Receptors originate from a man aged 18 to 29 who had recovered from COVID-19.

The chain is built from TRBV6-1 and TRBJ1-5, with 9 nucleotides matching TRBD1. V lost 0 bases, J lost 9 bases, and 3 bases stayed unmatched. Germline V gives CDR1 MNHNS, CDR2 SASEGT. The CDR3 loop spans 14 amino acids. CDR3 nucleotides: TGTGCCAGCAGTGAAGCGACAGGGGGTGTGCCCCAGCATTTT. It encodes CASSEATGGVPQHF.

Details on this clone: The sample holds other DNA sequences that translate to the same CDR3. This chain joins TRBV7-8 and TRBJ2-7; D unresolved. The germline V gene has CDR1 SGHVS and CDR2 FQNEAQ. The V and J ends lost 2 bases and 7 bases respectively, with 6 bases between them. The CDR3 runs to 11 residues. CDR3 loop: CASSLPGEQYF. In DNA form, the CDR3 reads TGTGCCAGCAGCTTACCCGGGGAGCAGTACTTC.

V and J are TRBV19 and TRBJ1-2; 7 bases align to TRBD1. After removal of 4 bases from V and 7 bases from J, the junction contained 12 bases not matched to a gene. CDR3 length: 15 amino acids. The germline gives CDR1 LNHDA, CDR2 SQIVND (reference sequence). CDR3 amino acids: CASSTDRGTEAGYTF. The CDR3 coding sequence is TGTGCCAGTAGTACCGATCGAGGGACAGAGGCTGGCTACACCTTC. Looking up the rest from reference TRBV19 and TRBJ1-2 gives the full variable domain: DGGITQSPKYLFRKEGQNVTLSCEQNLNHDAMYWYRQDPGQGLRLIYYSQIVNDFQKGDIAEGYSVSREKKESFPLTVTSAQKNPTAFYLCASSTDRGTEAGYTFGSGTRLTVV.

This rearrangement joins TRBV3-1 (or the pseudogene TRBV3-2) to TRBJ2-2; 7 bases align to TRBD2. V trimming: 7 bases; J trimming: 5 bases; junction bases outside the gene matches: 7. This CDR3 has 14 residues. Per the germline V gene, CDR1 is LGHDT and CDR2 is YNNKEL (reference sequence). CDR3 bases: TGTGCCAGCAAGGGAGCGGGGCTTACCGGGGAGCTGTTTTTT. Protein: CASKGAGLTGELFF.

The chain joins TRBV6-2 or TRBV6-3 to TRBJ2-1, with a possible D match to TRBD2 (5 bases). The ends were cut back, 4 bases at V and 7 bases at J, with 14 bases in the middle. Germline loops: CDR1 MNHEY, CDR2 SVGEGT. The CDR3 runs to 14 residues. The CDR3 nucleotides read TGTGCCAGCAGTTTTGGACTCAGGTCTAATGAGCAGTTCTTC. Protein product: CASSFGLRSNEQFF.

For the CDR3, the DNA is TGTGCCAGCAGTGACTTGAGGGTGGGTTCACCCCTCCACTTT. Protein: CASSDLRVGSPLHF. V is TRBV6-4 and J is TRBJ1-6; D unclear. V lost 1 base, J lost 9 bases, and 10 bases lay in between. This CDR3 comprises 14 residues. Germline V gives CDR1 MRHNA, CDR2 SNTAGT.

The chain joins TRBV29-1 to TRBJ1-1; D possibly corresponds to TRBD1 (6 bases). Between the trimmed V and J ends, which lost 6 bases and 1 base, there was a span of 15 bases. Germline lookup yields CDR1 SQVTM and CDR2 ANQGSEA. The CDR3 has 14 residues. Written as DNA, the CDR3 is TGCAGCGTGACCAAACAGGGCTCGAACACTGAAGCTTTCTTT. Translated: CSVTKQGSNTEAFF.

The CDR3 sequence is CAWRLQGLDEKLFF. CDR3 sequence (DNA): TGTGCCTGGAGACTCCAGGGGCTGGATGAAAAACTGTTTTTT. This sequence joins TRBV30 and TRBJ1-4, with a tentative D call TRBD1 (6 bases). Trimming stripped 3 bases from V and 6 bases from J, with 14 bases between. CDR3 length: 14 amino acids. CDR1 GTSNPN and CDR2 SVGIG come from the germline V gene (reference sequence).

The J gene is TRBJ1-2, the V gene TRBV4-1, with TRBD1 matching 9 bases. Trimming took 3 bases from V and 7 from J; bases not matched to a gene: 12. In germline, CDR1 is MGHRA, CDR2 YSYEKL. The CDR3 totals 16 residues. The CDR3, as DNA: TGCGCCAGCAGCCAGGAAAGGACAGGGGCGGTATCTGGCTACACCTTC. Its protein is CASSQERTGAVSGYTF.

The V gene is TRBV3-1 (or the pseudogene TRBV3-2), the J gene TRBJ2-2; possibly TRBD2 for D (5 bases). The CDR3 is 16 amino acids. Germline V gene lookup returns CDR1 LGHDT and CDR2 YNNKEL (reference sequence). Trimming removed 0 bases at V and 5 bases at J, with 13 bases between. CDR3 bases: TGTGCCAGCAGCCAAGATTTCGGGGTCCGGACCGGGGAGCTGTTTTTT. Amino acids: CASSQDFGVRTGELFF.

In the case of this clone: Its ends do not fully match the called genes, so a read error is possible. The genes are TRBV7-2 and TRBJ2-2, with D tentatively TRBD2 (6 bases). The CDR3 extends over 15 amino acids. Germline lookup yields CDR1 SGHTA and CDR2 FQGNSA. CDR3 nucleotide sequence: TGTGCCAGCAGTTTAGGGACTCACATTCCCGGGGAGCTGTTTTTT. This sequence encodes CASSLGTHIPGELFF.

The CDR3 here is CASSPRDRIYEQYF. CDR3 sequence (DNA): TGTGCCAGCAGCCCCCGGGACAGGATCTACGAGCAGTACTTC. This chain uses TRBV7-6 with TRBJ2-7; 8 nucleotides align to TRBD1. This CDR3 contains 14 residues. The germline gives CDR1 SGHVS, CDR2 FNYEAQ. V was pared by 5 bases and J by 3 bases, with 6 bases of the junction left unmatched.

The rearrangement uses TRBV9 and TRBJ2-7, with D maybe TRBD2 (6 bases). V was cut by 0 bases and J by 3 bases, with 10 bases left in between. In germline, CDR1 is SGDLS, CDR2 YYNGEE. CDR3 length equals 14 residues. This CDR3 is CASSVEGGIYEQYF. The CDR3 coding sequence is TGTGCCAGCAGCGTAGAGGGCGGGATCTACGAGCAGTACTTC.

This clone was seen only once. V is TRBV15 and J is TRBJ2-4; tentatively, D is TRBD1 (5 bases). The germline V gene has CDR1 LNHNV and CDR2 YYDKDF (reference sequence). Trimming stripped 3 bases from V and 0 bases from J, with 18 bases between. The CDR3 length is 18 residues. The DNA for the CDR3 is TGTGCCACCAGCAGGGAGCAGCTGGACACTTTAGCCAAAAACATTCAGTACTTC. As protein: CATSREQLDTLAKNIQYF. Using reference TRBV15 and TRBJ2-4 for the parts outside the CDR3, the full variable domain is DAMVIQNPRYQVTQFGKPVTLSCSQTLNHNVMYWYQQKSSQAPKLLFHYYDKDFNNEADTPDNFQSRRPNTSFCFLDIRSPGLGDTAMYLCATSREQLDTLAKNIQYFGAGTRLSVL.

The chain joins TRBV7-2 to TRBJ1-2; unclear D gene. Looked up from germline, CDR1 is SGHTA and CDR2 is FQGNSA. The V end lost 7 bases, the J end lost 2 bases, and 14 bases lay between the germline ends. The CDR3 has 14 residues. The CDR3 DNA sequence: TGTGCCAGCACCCTCCTCGGAGTCAACTATGGCTACACCTTC. Translating gives CASTLLGVNYGYTF.

The chain employs TRBV5-3 and TRBJ1-4, with 7 bases fitting TRBD1. TRBV5-3 is identified as an open reading frame with a role that is uncertain. V dropped 4 bases and J dropped 3; count of bases not matched to a gene: 12. The CDR3 is 17 residues long. The chain's CDR3 is CARSPNRGGGPNEKLFF. DNA for the CDR3: TGTGCCAGAAGCCCAAACAGGGGAGGAGGTCCTAATGAAAAACTGTTTTTT.

With regard to this clone: The sample has other DNA sequences that encode this CDR3 too. The J gene is TRBJ2-7, the V gene TRBV27, with D possibly TRBD2 on 7 matching bases. The CDR3 loop spans 11 amino acids. The germline V gene encodes CDR1 MNHEY and CDR2 SMNVEV (reference sequence). V was pared by 6 bases and J by 7 bases, with 10 bases between. The DNA of the CDR3 is TGTGCCAGCAGGGGAGGGGGGGAGCAGTACTTC. Its protein is CASRGGGEQYF.

This clone was found a few times. This rearrangement joins TRBV7-3 to TRBJ2-1; 12 bases are shared with TRBD2. CDR1 and CDR2 (germline): SGHTA, FQGTGA. The trim removed 3 bases at V and 8 bases at J, leaving 8 bases unmatched. The CDR3 is 16 residues long. DNA for the CDR3: TGTGCCAGCAGCTTGACCGGGACTAGCGGGCGACATGAGCAGTTCTTC. Its protein is CASSLTGTSGRHEQFF.

The CDR3 DNA reads TGTGCCAGCAGCGTAGATGGACAGAACTATGGCTACACCTTC. Protein: CASSVDGQNYGYTF. V usage is TRBV9 and J usage is TRBJ1-2; perhaps TRBD1 as D (6 bases). The CDR3 consists of 14 residues. V lost 0 bases, J lost 2 bases, and 8 bases lay in between. Germline V lookup: CDR1 SGDLS, CDR2 YYNGEE.

The chain employs TRBV7-3 and TRBJ2-2; TRBD2 aligns across 7 bases. This CDR3 has 15 residues. V lost 5 bases and J lost 0; bases outside the gene matches: 3. Germline V CDR1 and CDR2: SGHTA, FQGTGA. The CDR3 spells CASSPGLPNTGELFF. In DNA, the CDR3 is TGTGCCAGCAGCCCGGGACTACCGAACACCGGGGAGCTGTTTTTT.

The chain joins TRBV2 to TRBJ2-3, with 8 bases fitting TRBD2. Looked up from germline, CDR1 is SNHLY and CDR2 is FYNNEI. CDR3 length equals 15 residues. Trimming cost V 3 bases and J 0 bases; bases outside gene matches: 2. CDR3 sequence reads: CASSDPGGSTDTQYF. The CDR3, as DNA: TGTGCCAGCAGTGATCCGGGGGGGAGCACAGATACGCAGTATTTT.

This clone was seen a handful of times. V gene TRBV19 combines with J gene TRBJ1-1; TRBD1 is a possible D gene (6 bases). With 9 bases removed from V and 5 bases from J, the gap between germline ends came to 13 bases. This CDR3 has 12 residues. Germline-derived CDR1 and CDR2 are LNHDA and SQIVND (reference sequence). The CDR3: CASHQGQTEAFF. CDR3 in DNA: TGTGCCAGCCACCAGGGACAAACTGAAGCTTTCTTT. The full variable domain, in which reference TRBV19 and TRBJ1-1 provide the parts outside the CDR3, is DGGITQSPKYLFRKEGQNVTLSCEQNLNHDAMYWYRQDPGQGLRLIYYSQIVNDFQKGDIAEGYSVSREKKESFPLTVTSAQKNPTAFYLCASHQGQTEAFFGQGTRLTVV.